This TCR beta chain was recovered during a study of T cell changes during pregnancy in multiple sclerosis. Germline loops: CDR1 GTSNPN, CDR2 SVGIG (reference sequence). V lost 2 bases, J lost 7 bases, and 9 bases lay in between. The CDR3 is made up of 13 amino acids. The protocol was immunoSEQ multiplex PCR, while the TCRdb copy is restricted to in-frame clones and leaves out a portion. The sample has tens of thousands of clones; about nine tenths are singletons. This clone appeared a few times. The starting material was CD4+ T cells from peripheral blood mononuclear cells, obtained in the third trimester of pregnancy. The sequence was obtained from a female donor with multiple sclerosis, enrolled in a pregnancy study. The chain combines TRBV30 with TRBJ1-6, with D tentatively TRBD1 (5 bases). The CDR3 DNA sequence: TGTGCCTGGAGTAGGGGTCGGAATTCACCCCTCCACTTT. Translation gives CAWSRGRNSPLHF.